Listed below are T cell receptor beta chains from one sample, sequenced in a study of blood T cell repertoires in COVID-19. Repertoires were generated with immunoSEQ multiplex PCR, while TCRdb's copy carries only in-frame clones and drops some. The table shows about 250,000 clones, with about 88% occurring only once. Sample: PBMCs or T cells enriched from blood (not recorded which). These receptors originate from a woman in her 50s who had recovered from COVID-19. Both conserved end residues are part of each CDR3. The order of the fields is J gene, clone size, D gene, V gene, CDR3 DNA, CDR3 protein. A D gene is named only where the DNA matches it firmly. Size is omitted from some rows. Given values are once, few, many or a class for expanded clones.

TRBJ2-4 once TRBD2 TRBV5-5 TGTGCCAGCAGCTTGGCTGCTAGCGGGAGCCTAAGGGACATTCAGTACTTC CASSLAASGSLRDIQYF
TRBJ1-5 NA NA TRBV30 TGTGCCTGGAGTGGGACCGCTGGACAGCGCAATCAGCCCCAGCATTTT CAWSGTAGQRNQPQHF
TRBJ2-1 NA TRBD2 TRBV9 TGTGCCAGCAGCGTGTTTCGCGGGAGCCTCAATGAGCAGTTCTTC CASSVFRGSLNEQFF
TRBJ2-3 NA NA TRBV28 TGTGCCAGCAGTTTCGGAGGAGTCGGGACAGATACGCAGTATTTT CASSFGGVGTDTQYF
TRBJ2-2 NA NA TRBV24-1 TGTGCCACCAGGGACACAAACACCGGGGAGCTGTTTTTT CATRDTNTGELFF
TRBJ2-1 NA NA TRBV28 TGTGCCAGCAGAAAACGGGAGCGGGATGAGCAGTTCTTC CASRKRERDEQFF
TRBJ1-1 NA NA TRBV14 TGTGCCAGCAGCCAACTAATGAACACTGAAGCTTTCTTT CASSQLMNTEAFF
TRBJ2-2 NA TRBD2 TRBV19 TGTGCCAGTAGTGGGGGACTAGCGGGCCCATGGGGGACCGGGGAGCTGTTTTTT CASSGGLAGPWGTGELFF
TRBJ2-7 NA NA TRBV28 TGTGCCAGCAGTACGACAGCGTCCCTCTACGAGCAGTACTTC CASSTTASLYEQYF
TRBJ2-2 NA TRBD2 TRBV28 TGTGCCAGCAGTGATCCCGGGACTAGCGGAACCGGGGAGCTGTTTTTT CASSDPGTSGTGELFF
TRBJ2-7 NA TRBD2 TRBV28 TGTGCCAGCAGTTCCGTACCCGGGACTAGCGGGAGAGTTCGGTCCTACGAGCAGTACTTC CASSSVPGTSGRVRSYEQYF